This T cell receptor beta chain was found in a study of T cell responses to AZD1222 COVID-19 vaccine. As for the study in general: It was second doses at about 4 or about 12 weeks that were pooled.

Comment on this clone: What it binds is not known.

This CDR3 comprises 16 residues. Germline V gene data show CDR1 as SGDLS and CDR2 as YYNGEE. Trimming pared 1 base from V and 1 base from J, leaving 12 bases between. Generated by immunoSEQ multiplex PCR, the TCRdb table keeps only in-frame clones and is missing some. The sample comprises about 140,000 clones, approximately 86% of which are singletons, and under 3.5% rests with the top ten. Study-wide points: A rise in Spike-specific TCR breadth and depth followed two AZD1222 doses. Epitopes outside B.1.351 and B.1.1.7 mutated regions reportedly drew nearly half of spike TCRs. White British people made up most donors, females outnumbered males, and clonal diversity was possibly underestimated.

The material sequenced was peripheral blood, taken on day 0 of AZD1222 vaccination. The receptor was isolated from an adult in good health. V gene TRBV9 combines with J gene TRBJ1-3, with D uncertain. As DNA, the CDR3 is TGTGCCAGCAGCGTAAAAGGAACAGCGTCTGGAAACACCATATATTTT. This encodes CASSVKGTASGNTIYF.